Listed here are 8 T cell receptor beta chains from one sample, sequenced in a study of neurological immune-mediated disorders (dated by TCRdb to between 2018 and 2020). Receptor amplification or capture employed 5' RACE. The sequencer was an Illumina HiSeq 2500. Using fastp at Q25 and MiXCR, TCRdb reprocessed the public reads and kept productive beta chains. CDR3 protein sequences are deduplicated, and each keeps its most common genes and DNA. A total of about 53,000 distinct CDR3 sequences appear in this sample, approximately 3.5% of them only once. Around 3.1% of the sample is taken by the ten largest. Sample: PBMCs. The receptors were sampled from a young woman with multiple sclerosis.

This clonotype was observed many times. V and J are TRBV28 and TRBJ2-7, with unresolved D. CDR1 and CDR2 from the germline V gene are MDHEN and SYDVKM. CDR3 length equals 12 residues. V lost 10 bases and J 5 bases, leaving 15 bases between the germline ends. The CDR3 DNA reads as TGTGCCATTAAGGGTCAATGGGACGAGCAGTACTTC. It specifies CAIKGQWDEQYF.

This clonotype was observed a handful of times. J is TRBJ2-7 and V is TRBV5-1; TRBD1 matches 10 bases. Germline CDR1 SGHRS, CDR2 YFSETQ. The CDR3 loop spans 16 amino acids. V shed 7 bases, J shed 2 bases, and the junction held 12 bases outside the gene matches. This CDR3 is CASGHTPGQGTYEQYF. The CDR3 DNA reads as TGCGCCAGCGGACACACCCCGGGACAGGGGACCTACGAGCAGTACTTC.

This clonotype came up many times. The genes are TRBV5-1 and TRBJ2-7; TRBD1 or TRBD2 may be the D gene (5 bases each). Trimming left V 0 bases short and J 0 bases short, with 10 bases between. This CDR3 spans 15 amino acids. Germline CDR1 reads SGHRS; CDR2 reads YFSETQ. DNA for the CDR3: TGCGCCAGCAGCTTGGAAGGGACCTCCTCCTACGAGCAGTACTTC. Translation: CASSLEGTSSYEQYF.

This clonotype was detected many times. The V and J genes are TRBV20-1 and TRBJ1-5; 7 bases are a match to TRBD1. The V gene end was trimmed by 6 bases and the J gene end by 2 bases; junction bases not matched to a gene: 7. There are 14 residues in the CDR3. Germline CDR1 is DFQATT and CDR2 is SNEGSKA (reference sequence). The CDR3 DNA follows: TGCAGTGCACGCGACAGGGCACGCAATCAGCCCCAGCATTTT. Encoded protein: CSARDRARNQPQHF.

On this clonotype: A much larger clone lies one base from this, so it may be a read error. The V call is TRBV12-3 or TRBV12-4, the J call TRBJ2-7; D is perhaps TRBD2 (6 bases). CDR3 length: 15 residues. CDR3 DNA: TGTGCCAGCAGCCGCTCTCATAGCGGACTCTACGAGCATTACTTC. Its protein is CASSRSHSGLYEHYF.

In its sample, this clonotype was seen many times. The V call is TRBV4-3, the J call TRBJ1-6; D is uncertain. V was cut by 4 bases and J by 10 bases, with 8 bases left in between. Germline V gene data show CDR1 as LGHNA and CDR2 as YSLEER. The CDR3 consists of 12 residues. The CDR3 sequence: CASSRSGSPLHF. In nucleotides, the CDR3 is TGCGCCAGCAGCCGGTCCGGATCACCCCTCCACTTT.

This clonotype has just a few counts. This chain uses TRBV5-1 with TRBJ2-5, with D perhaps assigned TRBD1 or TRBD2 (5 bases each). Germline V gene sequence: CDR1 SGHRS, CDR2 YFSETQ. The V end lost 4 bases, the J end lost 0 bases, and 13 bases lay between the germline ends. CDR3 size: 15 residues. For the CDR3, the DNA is TGCGCCAGCAGCGCCGGGACGGAAAACCAAGAGACCCAGTACTTC. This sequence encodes CASSAGTENQETQYF.

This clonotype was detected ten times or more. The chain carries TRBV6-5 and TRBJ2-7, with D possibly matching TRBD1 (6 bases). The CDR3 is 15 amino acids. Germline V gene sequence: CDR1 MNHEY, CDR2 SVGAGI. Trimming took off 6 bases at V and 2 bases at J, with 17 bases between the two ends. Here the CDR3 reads CASRPSPGQPYEQYF. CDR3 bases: TGTGCCAGCAGGCCTAGCCCGGGACAACCCTACGAGCAGTACTTC.